The next 14 T cell receptor beta chains were all read from a single sample in a study of cytomegalovirus exposure and HLA in healthy donors. With 60 Vbeta and 13 Jbeta primers, the PCR was carried out. This table comes from immunoSEQ multiplex PCR, and its TCRdb copy is limited to in-frame clones, with some not included. The profile covers 90,000 to 150,000 clones, with over 65% appearing a single time and roughly 2.5% taken by the ten largest. Source material: PBMCs. All receptors derive from a female donor in good health and CMV-seronegative.

This clone has only a few counts. The V gene is TRBV5-6, the J gene TRBJ1-6; D is undetermined. The CDR3 spans 16 residues. V dropped 4 bases and J dropped 3 bases, with 14 bases sitting between them. CDR1 and CDR2 from the germline V gene are SGHDT and YYEEEE. CDR3 coding DNA: TGTGCCAGCAGCCACCACGAACAGAGCTATAATTCACCCCTCCACTTT. This codes for CASSHHEQSYNSPLHF.

This clone was observed once. This chain connects TRBV19 to TRBJ2-2; unclear D gene. Germline V gives CDR1 LNHDA, CDR2 SQIVND (reference sequence). CDR3 length equals 12 residues. V was shortened by 3 bases and J by 5 bases, with 4 bases between the two germline ends. DNA of the CDR3: TGTGCCAGTAGTATCCTGACCGGGGAGCTGTTTTTT. This sequence encodes CASSILTGELFF.

The genes are TRBV23-1 and TRBJ2-3; the match to TRBD2 covers 9 bases. TRBV23-1 is sorted into the ORF group, with uncertain function. V was clipped by 2 bases and J by 2 bases; unmatched bases: 5. The CDR3 totals 16 residues. The CDR3 loop reads CASSQGLAGNTDTQYF. The CDR3 DNA sequence: TGCGCCAGCAGTCAAGGGCTAGCGGGGAACACAGATACGCAGTATTTT.

V and J are TRBV5-1 and TRBJ2-7, with 8 bases that match TRBD2. Germline CDR1 is SGHRS and CDR2 is YFSETQ. V lost 4 bases to trimming and J lost 4 bases; unmatched junction nucleotides: 10. The CDR3 extends over 15 amino acids. CDR3 amino acids: CASSTIAGTAYEQYF. The CDR3 DNA sequence: TGCGCCAGCAGCACTATAGCGGGGACGGCGTACGAGCAGTACTTC.

This clone was seen only a few times. The chain recombines TRBV5-1 with TRBJ1-1; the D is unclear. The germline V and J ends were trimmed by 1 base and 5 bases, with 15 bases remaining between them. The CDR3 has 15 amino acids. CDR1 SGHRS and CDR2 YFSETQ come from the germline V gene. This CDR3 reads CASSLSSTGGTEAFF. CDR3 sequence (DNA): TGCGCCAGCAGCTTGAGCTCCACGGGAGGAACTGAAGCTTTCTTT.

The J gene is TRBJ2-2, the V gene TRBV11-2; D may be TRBD2 (5 bases). Looked up from germline, CDR1 is SGHAT and CDR2 is FQNNGV. Trimming took off 5 bases at V and 2 bases at J, with 15 bases between the two ends. This CDR3 region has 16 residues. The chain's CDR3 is CASSLPASGNTGELFF. As DNA, the CDR3 is TGTGCCAGCAGCCTGCCGGCATCGGGAAACACCGGGGAGCTGTTTTTT.

This sequence joins TRBV6-5 and TRBJ1-3; D uncertain. CDR1 is MNHEY and CDR2 is SVGAGI in the germline V gene. The germline V and J ends were trimmed by 2 bases and 0 bases, with 5 bases remaining between them. The CDR3 covers 14 residues. The CDR3 DNA is TGTGCCAGCAGTTACGGGAGCTCTGGAAACACCATATATTTT. Translation: CASSYGSSGNTIYF.

The rearrangement uses TRBV7-2 and TRBJ2-1; 7 bases agree with TRBD2. This CDR3 contains 13 residues. Germline V lookup: CDR1 SGHTA, CDR2 FQGNSA. Germline trimming cut 7 bases from V and 6 bases from J; bases unmatched to any gene: 6. CDR3: CASMVAGGNEQFF. In DNA form, the CDR3 reads TGTGCCAGCATGGTAGCGGGCGGCAATGAGCAGTTCTTC.

The chain has TRBV28 and TRBJ2-7; tentative D call: TRBD1 (5 bases). This CDR3 region has 18 residues. Trimming removed 3 bases from V and 2 bases from J, with 23 bases in between. Germline CDR1 and CDR2: MDHEN and SYDVKM. CDR3 DNA: TGTGCCAGCAGTTTTGTAATAACGGTCACAGGCCTTACCTACGAGCAGTACTTC. Residues: CASSFVITVTGLTYEQYF.

This sequence joins TRBV30 and TRBJ2-3, with TRBD1 matching over 7 bases. Germline trimming cut 5 bases from V and 2 bases from J; bases unmatched to any gene: 10. Germline CDR1 reads GTSNPN; CDR2 reads SVGIG (reference sequence). The CDR3 runs to 15 residues. CDR3 coding DNA: TGTGCCTGGGGGAAACAGGGGAACCCCACAGATACGCAGTATTTT. Its protein product is CAWGKQGNPTDTQYF.

This clone was observed once. The gene calls are TRBV5-1 and TRBJ2-5; 9 bases fit TRBD1. This CDR3 has 15 residues. J gave up 4 bases and V 2 bases, and 6 bases lay outside the gene matches. Germline CDR1 and CDR2: SGHRS and YFSETQ. CDR3 bases: TGCGCCAGCAGCTTTAGGACAGGGGCGGGAGAGACCCAGTACTTC. This codes for CASSFRTGAGETQYF.

This clone was seen a handful of times. The V gene is TRBV5-6, the J gene TRBJ1-1; tentative D call: TRBD1 (6 bases). This CDR3 comprises 16 residues. Germline CDR1 SGHDT, CDR2 YYEEEE. The V end was cut by 3 bases, the J end by 6 bases, with 21 bases between. CDR3 in DNA: TGTGCCAGCAGCTCCAAATTCCGGGACACGTGGTCTGAAGCTTTCTTT. Its protein product is CASSSKFRDTWSEAFF. The entire variable domain, with the rest obtained from reference TRBV5-6 and TRBJ1-1, is as follows: DAGVTQSPTHLIKTRGQQVTLRCSPKSGHDTVSWYQQALGQGPQFIFQYYEEEERQRGNFPDRFSGHQFPNYSSELNVNALLLGDSALYLCASSSKFRDTWSEAFFGQGTRLTVV.

V usage is TRBV7-9 and J usage is TRBJ2-5, with D maybe TRBD2 (7 bases). CDR1 is SEHNR and CDR2 is FQNEAQ in the germline V gene (reference sequence). V was cut by 5 bases and J by 5 bases, with 21 bases left in between. The CDR3 sequence is 16 residues long. Here the CDR3 DNA reads TGTGCCAGCAGCACCCGGGGGCGGGGGCCGGGTGAGACCCAGTACTTC. This encodes CASSTRGRGPGETQYF.

The chain carries TRBV6-5 and TRBJ2-5; tentatively, D is TRBD2 (6 bases). The J call is in doubt because the DNA end fits TRBJ2-7 better. CDR3 length: 14 amino acids. Germline V CDR1 and CDR2: MNHEY, SVGAGI. The CDR3 is CASSYSGGPYEQYF. CDR3 bases: TGTGCCAGCAGTTACTCTGGAGGGCCCTACGAGCAGTACTTC.